The 20 T cell receptor beta chains below all came from one sample that was sequenced in a study of blood T cell repertoires in COVID-19. Sequencing was performed with immunoSEQ multiplex PCR; in TCRdb, only in-frame clones are kept and a portion is missing. The table has around 250,000 clones, about nine tenths seen once; the top ten hold 1.2%. The material sequenced was PBMCs or T cells enriched from blood (not recorded which). The receptors were gathered from a human donor in a cohort exposed to, infected with or recovered from COVID-19 (not recorded which). The donor label of this sample is uncertain.

This rearrangement joins TRBV2 to TRBJ1-5; TRBD1 is a possible D gene (6 bases). V lost 4 bases to trimming and J lost 7 bases, with 20 bases between them. The CDR3 contains 16 residues. Per the germline V gene, CDR1 is SNHLY and CDR2 is FYNNEI. The CDR3 is CASSGTITGNGQPQHF. DNA for the CDR3: TGTGCCAGCAGTGGGACCATAACAGGGAACGGGCAGCCCCAGCATTTT.

This chain connects TRBV19 to TRBJ1-2; D ambiguous. The V end was cut by 8 bases, the J end by 3 bases, with 22 bases between. Germline V lookup: CDR1 LNHDA, CDR2 SQIVND (reference sequence). CDR3 length: 16 residues. The CDR3: CASYSGRLPGDYGYTF. The CDR3 DNA reads TGTGCCAGTTACAGTGGAAGGCTTCCTGGTGACTATGGCTACACCTTC.

The V call is TRBV6-5, the J call TRBJ2-1; 9 bases map to TRBD1. Germline V gives CDR1 MNHEY, CDR2 SVGAGI. Germline trimming cut 0 bases from V and 5 bases from J; bases unmatched to any gene: 5. The CDR3 length is 16 residues. CDR3 sequence: CASSYSADRGHNEQFF. CDR3 DNA sequence: TGTGCCAGCAGTTACTCGGCGGACAGGGGCCACAATGAGCAGTTCTTC.

The chain is built from TRBV14 and TRBJ1-1; D possibly corresponds to TRBD1 (6 bases). CDR1 SGHDN and CDR2 FVKESK come from the germline V gene. Trimming left V 2 bases short and J 1 base short, with 8 bases between. The CDR3 covers 14 residues. CDR3 residues: CASSQLGQNTEAFF. The CDR3 DNA is TGTGCCAGCAGCCAATTGGGACAGAACACTGAAGCTTTCTTT.

V usage is TRBV30 and J usage is TRBJ2-5; TRBD2 might be the D (5 bases). Trimming pared 0 bases from V and 5 bases from J, leaving 10 bases between. The germline CDR1 and CDR2 sequences are GTSNPN and SVGIG (reference sequence). The CDR3 runs 13 residues. The CDR3, as DNA: TGTGCCTGGAGTGTAGGCGGCGGGGAGACCCAGTACTTC. Encoded protein: CAWSVGGGETQYF.

The J gene is TRBJ1-1, the V gene TRBV9, with D perhaps matching TRBD1 (5 bases). Deletions cut 2 bases from V and 0 bases from J, with 11 bases between. Germline V gene lookup returns CDR1 SGDLS and CDR2 YYNGEE. CDR3 size: 15 residues. The CDR3 protein is CASSVTDTMNTEAFF. The CDR3 DNA reads as TGTGCCAGCAGCGTGACAGATACCATGAACACTGAAGCTTTCTTT.

This CDR3 is CASSFPSVAETQYF. CDR3 DNA: TGTGCCAGCAGCTTCCCCTCAGTGGCCGAGACCCAGTACTTC. The chain has TRBV5-4 and TRBJ2-5; D is ambiguous. Germline CDR1 reads SGHNT; CDR2 reads YYREEE (reference sequence). The CDR3 contains 14 residues. The V end lost 2 bases, the J end lost 5 bases, and 13 bases lay between the germline ends.

The chain joins TRBV2 to TRBJ1-4; the D gene is possibly TRBD1 (5 bases). Germline CDR1 SNHLY, CDR2 FYNNEI. CDR3 length equals 15 residues. Between the trimmed V and J ends, which lost 3 bases and 8 bases, there was a span of 16 bases. In DNA, the CDR3 is TGTGCCAGCAGTGATCTGCAGGGTATAAGGGAAAAACTGTTTTTT. This gives the protein CASSDLQGIREKLFF.

V is TRBV30 and J is TRBJ1-5, with no clear D. Looked up from germline, CDR1 is GTSNPN and CDR2 is SVGIG (reference sequence). The CDR3 consists of 15 residues. The V gene lost 5 bases and the J gene lost 0 bases, with 14 bases spanning the gap. CDR3 sequence (DNA): TGTGCCTGGGGTTTTGAGCCCCATAGCAATCAGCCCCAGCATTTT. Protein sequence: CAWGFEPHSNQPQHF.

The chain has TRBV19 and TRBJ1-3; unclear D gene. CDR1 and CDR2 (germline): LNHDA, SQIVND (reference sequence). This CDR3 has 16 amino acids. With 7 bases removed from V and 0 bases from J, the gap between germline ends came to 16 bases. The CDR3 loop is CASTYGSPPSGNTIYF. CDR3 DNA sequence: TGTGCCAGTACCTATGGGAGCCCCCCCTCTGGAAACACCATATATTTT.

This clone was picked up one time. This chain links TRBV5-1 with TRBJ2-2; weak D call: TRBD2 (6 bases). CDR3 size: 16 residues. Trimming pared 5 bases from V and 6 bases from J, leaving 20 bases between. The germline CDR1 and CDR2 sequences are SGHRS and YFSETQ. CDR3 DNA: TGCGCCAGCAGACAAATGGGACTCCCGGAGGCCGGGGAGCTGTTTTTT. Protein: CASRQMGLPEAGELFF.

The chain uses TRBV5-4 and TRBJ1-2, with D hard to call. V shed 2 bases and J shed 2 bases, with 16 bases lying between them. This CDR3 is 16 amino acids long. Germline V lookup: CDR1 SGHNT, CDR2 YYREEE (reference sequence). CDR3 DNA: TGTGCCAGCAGCTTCCCTCGAATCGACTCCAACTATGGCTACACCTTC. As protein: CASSFPRIDSNYGYTF. Using reference TRBV5-4 and TRBJ1-2 for the parts outside the CDR3, the full variable domain is ETGVTQSPTHLIKTRGQQVTLRCSSQSGHNTVSWYQQALGQGPQFIFQYYREEENGRGNFPPRFSGLQFPNYSSELNVNALELDDSALYLCASSFPRIDSNYGYTFGSGTRLTVV.

V gene TRBV5-1 combines with J gene TRBJ1-2, with 7 bases matching TRBD1. Looked up from germline, CDR1 is SGHRS and CDR2 is YFSETQ. The CDR3 totals 14 residues. Losses at the gene ends were 4 bases for V and 4 bases for J; bases not matched to a gene: 7. The DNA for the CDR3 is TGCGCCAGCAGCCCCAGGACAGGCACCTATGGCTACACCTTC. Amino acids: CASSPRTGTYGYTF.

The chain has TRBV6-5 and TRBJ1-2; D possibly corresponds to TRBD1 (6 bases). The V end was cut by 7 bases, the J end by 5 bases, with 17 bases between. This CDR3 spans 14 amino acids. In germline, CDR1 is MNHEY, CDR2 SVGAGI. The CDR3 nucleotides read TGTGCCAGCACAGGGGAGGGGAGAAGTTATGGCTACACCTTC. Translated, it gives CASTGEGRSYGYTF.

The chain combines TRBV5-1 with TRBJ2-7; 7 positions match TRBD1. The CDR3 spans 15 residues. Germline values: CDR1 SGHRS, CDR2 YFSETQ. With 0 bases clipped from V and 6 bases from J, the junction kept 9 bases outside the gene matches. The CDR3 region is CASSLATRQGLEQYF. The CDR3 DNA is TGCGCCAGCAGCTTGGCGACACGACAGGGCCTCGAGCAGTACTTC.

The rearrangement uses TRBV5-1 and TRBJ1-1, with a possible D match to TRBD1 (5 bases). Germline CDR1 reads SGHRS; CDR2 reads YFSETQ. Trimming stripped 4 bases from V and 1 base from J, with 20 bases between. CDR3 length: 17 residues. This CDR3 is CASSEDILTWANTEAFF. The DNA of the CDR3 is TGCGCCAGCAGCGAGGACATCCTGACTTGGGCGAACACTGAAGCTTTCTTT.

V and J are TRBV7-9 and TRBJ2-7, with D tentatively TRBD2 (5 bases). The CDR3 loop spans 14 amino acids. Looked up from germline, CDR1 is SEHNR and CDR2 is FQNEAQ (reference sequence). The V and J ends lost 2 bases and 9 bases respectively, with 17 bases between them. CDR3 in amino acids: CASSLQGLGRGQYF. The CDR3, as DNA: TGTGCCAGCAGCTTACAAGGGTTAGGTCGGGGGCAGTACTTC.

The chain joins TRBV18 to TRBJ2-6; tentative D call: TRBD1 (5 bases). In germline, CDR1 is KGHSH, CDR2 LQKENI. The CDR3 contains 15 residues. The ends were cut back, 8 bases at V and 4 bases at J, with 15 bases in the middle. The CDR3 nucleotides are TGTGCCAGCCCAAGAAGGGGCAGCGGGGCCAACGTCCTGACTTTC. Residues: CASPRRGSGANVLTF.

The rearrangement joins TRBV15 to TRBJ1-4; 9 bases are a match to TRBD1. Germline V gene sequence: CDR1 LNHNV, CDR2 YYDKDF (reference sequence). CDR3 size: 17 residues. The V gene end was trimmed by 0 bases and the J gene end by 3 bases; junction bases not matched to a gene: 5. The CDR3 DNA sequence: TGTGCCACCAGCAGAGATATACAGGGGGCGTCTAATGAAAAACTGTTTTTT. Translation: CATSRDIQGASNEKLFF.

The chain joins TRBV18 to TRBJ2-2; D may be TRBD1 (5 bases). The CDR3 sequence is 15 residues long. The germline gives CDR1 KGHSH, CDR2 LQKENI. Trimming left V 3 bases short and J 4 bases short, with 12 bases between. The CDR3 is CASSPQGSGTGELFF. CDR3 in DNA: TGTGCCAGCTCACCTCAGGGTTCGGGCACCGGGGAGCTGTTTTTT.